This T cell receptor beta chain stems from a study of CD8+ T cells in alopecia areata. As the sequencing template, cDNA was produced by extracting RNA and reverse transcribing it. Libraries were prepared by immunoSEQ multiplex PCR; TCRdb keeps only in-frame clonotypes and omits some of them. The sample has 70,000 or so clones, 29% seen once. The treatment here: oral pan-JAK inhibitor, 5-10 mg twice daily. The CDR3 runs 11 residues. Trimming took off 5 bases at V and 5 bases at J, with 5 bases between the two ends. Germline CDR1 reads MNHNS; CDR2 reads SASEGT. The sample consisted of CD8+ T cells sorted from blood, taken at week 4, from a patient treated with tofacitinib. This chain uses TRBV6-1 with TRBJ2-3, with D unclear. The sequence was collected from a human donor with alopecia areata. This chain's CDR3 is CASSLVDTQYF. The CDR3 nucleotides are TGTGCCAGCAGTTTAGTAGATACGCAGTATTTT.